One and the same sample provided the 2 T cell receptor beta chains below, sequenced in a study of blood T cell repertoires in COVID-19. TCRdb's table, derived via immunoSEQ multiplex PCR, lists solely in-frame clones and lacks some. The sample carries about 22,000 clones, approximately 80% recorded once. Material: peripheral blood. The receptors derive from a man aged 70 or older with acute or convalescent COVID-19.

The genes are TRBV3-1 (or the pseudogene TRBV3-2) and TRBJ2-4; D is possibly TRBD2 (5 bases). Trimming removed 4 bases at V and 8 bases at J, with 12 bases between. The CDR3 is 13 amino acids. The V gene's germline CDR1 is LGHDT and CDR2 YNNKEL (reference sequence). DNA of the CDR3: TGTGCCAGCAGCCTGGGGAGAGGAGACATTCAGTACTTC. Protein product: CASSLGRGDIQYF.

In its sample, this clone was seen once. The V call is TRBV7-3, the J call TRBJ2-1, with 7 bases lining up with TRBD2. CDR1 SGHTA and CDR2 FQGTGA come from the germline V gene. Losses at the gene ends were 2 bases for V and 6 bases for J; bases not matched to a gene: 10. The CDR3 consists of 16 residues. CDR3 sequence: CASSLFGKAGTNEQFF. DNA for the CDR3: TGTGCCAGCAGCTTATTTGGAAAAGCGGGGACCAATGAGCAGTTCTTC.